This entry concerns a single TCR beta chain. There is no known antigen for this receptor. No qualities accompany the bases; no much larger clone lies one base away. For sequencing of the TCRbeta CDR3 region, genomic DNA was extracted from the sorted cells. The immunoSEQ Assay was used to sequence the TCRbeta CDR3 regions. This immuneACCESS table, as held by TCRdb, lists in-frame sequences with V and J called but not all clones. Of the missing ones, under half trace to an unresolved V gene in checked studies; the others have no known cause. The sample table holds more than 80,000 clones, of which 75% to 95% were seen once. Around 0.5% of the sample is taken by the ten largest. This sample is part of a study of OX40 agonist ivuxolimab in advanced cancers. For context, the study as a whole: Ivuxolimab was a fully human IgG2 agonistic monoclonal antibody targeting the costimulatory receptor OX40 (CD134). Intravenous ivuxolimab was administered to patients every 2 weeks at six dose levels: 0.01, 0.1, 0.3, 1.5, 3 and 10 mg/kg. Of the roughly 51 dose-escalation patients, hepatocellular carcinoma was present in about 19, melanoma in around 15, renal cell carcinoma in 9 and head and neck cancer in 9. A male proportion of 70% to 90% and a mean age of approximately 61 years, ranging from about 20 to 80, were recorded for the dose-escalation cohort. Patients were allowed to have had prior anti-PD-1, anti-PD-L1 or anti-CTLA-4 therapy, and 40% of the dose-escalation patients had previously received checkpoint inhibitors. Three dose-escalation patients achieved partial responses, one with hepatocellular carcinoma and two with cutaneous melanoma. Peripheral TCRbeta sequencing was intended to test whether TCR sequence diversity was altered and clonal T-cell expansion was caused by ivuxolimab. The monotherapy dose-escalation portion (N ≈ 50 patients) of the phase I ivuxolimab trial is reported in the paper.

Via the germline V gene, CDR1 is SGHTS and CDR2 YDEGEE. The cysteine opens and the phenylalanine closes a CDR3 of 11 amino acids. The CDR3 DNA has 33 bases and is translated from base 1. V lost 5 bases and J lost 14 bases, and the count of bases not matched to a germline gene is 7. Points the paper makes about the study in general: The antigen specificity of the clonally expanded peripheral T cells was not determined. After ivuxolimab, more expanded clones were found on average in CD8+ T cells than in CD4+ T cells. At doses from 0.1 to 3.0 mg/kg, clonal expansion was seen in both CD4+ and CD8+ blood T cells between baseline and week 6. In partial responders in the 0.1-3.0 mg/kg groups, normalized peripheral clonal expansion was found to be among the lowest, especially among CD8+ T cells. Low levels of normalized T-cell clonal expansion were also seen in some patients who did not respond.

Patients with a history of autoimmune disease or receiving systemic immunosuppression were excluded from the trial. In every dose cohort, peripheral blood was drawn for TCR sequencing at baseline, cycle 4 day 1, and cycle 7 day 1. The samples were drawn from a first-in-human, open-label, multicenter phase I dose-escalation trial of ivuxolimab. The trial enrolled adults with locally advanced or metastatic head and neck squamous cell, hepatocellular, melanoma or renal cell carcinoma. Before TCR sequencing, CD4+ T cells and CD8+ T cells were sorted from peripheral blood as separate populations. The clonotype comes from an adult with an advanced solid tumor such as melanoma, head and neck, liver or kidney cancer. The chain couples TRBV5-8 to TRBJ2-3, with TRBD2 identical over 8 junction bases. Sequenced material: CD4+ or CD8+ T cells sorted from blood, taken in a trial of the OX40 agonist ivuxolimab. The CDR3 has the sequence CASSTGGPAYF. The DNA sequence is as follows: TGTGCCAGCAGTACGGGGGGGCCGGCGTATTTT.